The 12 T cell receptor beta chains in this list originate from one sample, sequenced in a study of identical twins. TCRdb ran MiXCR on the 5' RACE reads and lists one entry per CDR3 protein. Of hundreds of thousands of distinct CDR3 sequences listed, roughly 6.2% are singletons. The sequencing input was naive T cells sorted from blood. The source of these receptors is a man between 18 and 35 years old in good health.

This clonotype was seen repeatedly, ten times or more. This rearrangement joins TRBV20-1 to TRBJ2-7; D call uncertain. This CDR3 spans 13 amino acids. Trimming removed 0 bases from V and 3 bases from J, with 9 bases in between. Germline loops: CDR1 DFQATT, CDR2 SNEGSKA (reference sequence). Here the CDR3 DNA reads TGCAGTGCTAGAGATCCAGGCGACTACGAGCAGTACGTC. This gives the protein CSARDPGDYEQYV.

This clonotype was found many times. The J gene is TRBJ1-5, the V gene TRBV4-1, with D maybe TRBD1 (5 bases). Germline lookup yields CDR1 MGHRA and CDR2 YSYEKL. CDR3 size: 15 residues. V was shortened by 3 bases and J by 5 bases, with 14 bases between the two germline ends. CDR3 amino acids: CASSQGTTDHQPQHF. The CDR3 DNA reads TGCGCCAGCAGCCAGGGGACTACAGACCATCAGCCCCAGCATTTT.

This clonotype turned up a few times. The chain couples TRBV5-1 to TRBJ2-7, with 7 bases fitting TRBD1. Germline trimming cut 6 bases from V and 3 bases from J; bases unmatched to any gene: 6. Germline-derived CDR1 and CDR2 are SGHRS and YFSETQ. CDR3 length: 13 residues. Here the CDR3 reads CASTITGDYEQYF. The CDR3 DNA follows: TGCGCCAGCACCATCACAGGGGACTACGAGCAGTACTTC. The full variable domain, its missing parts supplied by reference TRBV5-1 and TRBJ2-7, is KAGVTQTPRYLIKTRGQQVTLSCSPISGHRSVSWYQQTPGQGLQFLFEYFSETQRNKGNFPGRFSGRQFSNSRSEMNVSTLELGDSALYLCASTITGDYEQYFGPGTRLTVT.

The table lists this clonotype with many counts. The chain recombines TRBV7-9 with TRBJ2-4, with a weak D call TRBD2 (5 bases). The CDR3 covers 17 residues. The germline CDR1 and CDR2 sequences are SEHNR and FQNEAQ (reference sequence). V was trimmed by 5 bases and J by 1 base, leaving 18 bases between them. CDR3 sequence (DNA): TGTGCCAGCAGCGCAAGCGGTGCCTTATCGGCCAAAAACATTCAGTACTTC. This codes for CASSASGALSAKNIQYF.

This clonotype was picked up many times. CDR3 residues: CASSQPGQASAFF. CDR3 nucleotides: TGCGCCAGCAGCCAGCCGGGACAGGCTTCGGCTTTCTTT. The chain links TRBV4-1 to TRBJ1-1; 8 bases map to TRBD1. V lost 3 bases to trimming and J lost 11 bases; unmatched junction nucleotides: 8. Germline V gives CDR1 MGHRA, CDR2 YSYEKL. This CDR3 has 13 amino acids.

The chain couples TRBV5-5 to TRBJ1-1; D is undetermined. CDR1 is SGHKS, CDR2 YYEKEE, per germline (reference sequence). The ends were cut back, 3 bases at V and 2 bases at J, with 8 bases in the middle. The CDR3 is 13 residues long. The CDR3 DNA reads TGTGCCAGCAGCTATGGGCCTAACACTGAAGCTTTCTTT. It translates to CASSYGPNTEAFF.

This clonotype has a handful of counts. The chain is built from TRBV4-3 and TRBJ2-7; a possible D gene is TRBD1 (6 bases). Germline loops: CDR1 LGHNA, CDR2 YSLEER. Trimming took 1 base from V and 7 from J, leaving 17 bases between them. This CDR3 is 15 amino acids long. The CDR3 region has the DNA TGCGCCAGCAGCCAAGCTTTTAAGGGCAGGGGTGAGCAGTACTTC. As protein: CASSQAFKGRGEQYF.

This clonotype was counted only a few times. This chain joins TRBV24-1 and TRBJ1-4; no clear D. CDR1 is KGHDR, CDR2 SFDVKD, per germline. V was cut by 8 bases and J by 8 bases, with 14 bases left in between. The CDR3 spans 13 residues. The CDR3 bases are TGTGCCACCATGGGCAGGAATAACGAAAAACTGTTTTTT. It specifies CATMGRNNEKLFF.

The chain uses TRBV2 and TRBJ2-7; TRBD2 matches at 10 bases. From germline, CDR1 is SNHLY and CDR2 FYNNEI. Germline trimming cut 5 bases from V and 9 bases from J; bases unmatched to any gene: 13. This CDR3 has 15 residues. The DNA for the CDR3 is TGTGCCAGCAGTCAACTAACGACTAGCGGGTCTGGGCAGTACGTC. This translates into CASSQLTTSGSGQYV.

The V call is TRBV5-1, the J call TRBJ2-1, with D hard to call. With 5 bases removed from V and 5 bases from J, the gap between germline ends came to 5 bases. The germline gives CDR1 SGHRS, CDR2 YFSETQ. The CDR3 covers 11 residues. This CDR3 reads CASRYDNEQFF. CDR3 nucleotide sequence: TGCGCCAGCAGGTATGACAATGAGCAGTTCTTC.

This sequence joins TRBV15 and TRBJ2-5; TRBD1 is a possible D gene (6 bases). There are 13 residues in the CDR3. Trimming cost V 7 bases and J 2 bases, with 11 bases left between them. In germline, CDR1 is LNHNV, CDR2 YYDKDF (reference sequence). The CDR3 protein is CATTDRTQETQYF. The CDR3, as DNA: TGTGCCACCACTGACAGGACTCAAGAGACCCAGTACTTC.

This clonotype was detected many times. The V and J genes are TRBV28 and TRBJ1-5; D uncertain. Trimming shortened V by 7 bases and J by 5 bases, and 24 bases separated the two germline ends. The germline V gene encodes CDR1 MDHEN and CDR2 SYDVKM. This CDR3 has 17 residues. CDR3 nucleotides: TGTGCCAGCAAAATAACGTGGTCGGCCCCTCGCGATCAGCCCCAGCATTTT. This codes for CASKITWSAPRDQPQHF. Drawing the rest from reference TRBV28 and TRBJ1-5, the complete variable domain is DVKVTQSSRYLVKRTGEKVFLECVQDMDHENMFWYRQDPGLGLRLIYFSYDVKMKEKGDIPEGYSVSREKKERFSLILESASTNQTSMYLCASKITWSAPRDQPQHFGDGTRLSIL.